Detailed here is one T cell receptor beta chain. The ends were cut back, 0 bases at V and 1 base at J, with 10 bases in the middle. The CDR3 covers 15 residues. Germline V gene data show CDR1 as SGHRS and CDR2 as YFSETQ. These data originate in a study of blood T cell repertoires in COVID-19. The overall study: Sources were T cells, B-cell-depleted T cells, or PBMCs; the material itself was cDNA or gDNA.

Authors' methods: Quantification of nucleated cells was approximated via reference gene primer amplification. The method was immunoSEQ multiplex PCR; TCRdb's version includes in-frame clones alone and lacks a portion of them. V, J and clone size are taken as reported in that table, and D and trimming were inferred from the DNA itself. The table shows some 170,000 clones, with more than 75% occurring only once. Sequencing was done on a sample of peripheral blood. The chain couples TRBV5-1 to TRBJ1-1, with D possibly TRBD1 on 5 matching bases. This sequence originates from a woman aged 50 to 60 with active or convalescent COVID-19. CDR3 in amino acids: CASSLAGDRNTEAFF. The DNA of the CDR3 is TGCGCCAGCAGCTTGGCCGGAGACAGGAACACTGAAGCTTTCTTT. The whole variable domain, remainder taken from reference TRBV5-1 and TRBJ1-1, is KAGVTQTPRYLIKTRGQQVTLSCSPISGHRSVSWYQQTPGQGLQFLFEYFSETQRNKGNFPGRFSGRQFSNSRSEMNVSTLELGDSALYLCASSLAGDRNTEAFFGQGTRLTVV.